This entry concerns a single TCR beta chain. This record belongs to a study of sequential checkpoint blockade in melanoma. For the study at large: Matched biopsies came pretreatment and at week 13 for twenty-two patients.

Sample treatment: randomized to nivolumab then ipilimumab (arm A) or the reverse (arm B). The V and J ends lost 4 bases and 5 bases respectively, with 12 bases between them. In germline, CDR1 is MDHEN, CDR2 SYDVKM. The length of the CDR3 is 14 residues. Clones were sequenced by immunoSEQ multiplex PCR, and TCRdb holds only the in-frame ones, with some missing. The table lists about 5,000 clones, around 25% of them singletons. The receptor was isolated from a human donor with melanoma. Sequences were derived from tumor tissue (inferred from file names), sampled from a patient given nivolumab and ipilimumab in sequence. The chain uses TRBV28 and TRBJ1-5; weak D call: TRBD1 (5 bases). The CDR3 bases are TGTGCCAGCAGTTCCATGGGGGGGGATCAGCCCCAGCATTTT. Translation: CASSSMGGDQPQHF.